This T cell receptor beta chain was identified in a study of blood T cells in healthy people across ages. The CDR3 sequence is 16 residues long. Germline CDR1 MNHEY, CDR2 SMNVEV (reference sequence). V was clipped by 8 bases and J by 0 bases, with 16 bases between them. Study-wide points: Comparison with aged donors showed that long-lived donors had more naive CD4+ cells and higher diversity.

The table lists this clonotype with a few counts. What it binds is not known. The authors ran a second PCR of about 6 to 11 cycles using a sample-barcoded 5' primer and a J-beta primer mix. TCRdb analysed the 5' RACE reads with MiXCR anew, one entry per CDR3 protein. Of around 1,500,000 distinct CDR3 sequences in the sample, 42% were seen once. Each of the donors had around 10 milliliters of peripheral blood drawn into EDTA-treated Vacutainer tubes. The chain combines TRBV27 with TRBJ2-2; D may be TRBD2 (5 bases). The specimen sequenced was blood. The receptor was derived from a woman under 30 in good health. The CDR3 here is CASLPSGGPNTGELFF. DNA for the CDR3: TGTGCCAGCCTCCCCTCGGGCGGGCCGAACACCGGGGAGCTGTTTTTT.